This T cell receptor beta chain was retrieved from a study of CD8 T cells in ankylosing spondylitis. Germline loops: CDR1 DFQATT, CDR2 SNEGSKA (reference sequence). V shed 0 bases and J shed 4 bases, with 10 bases lying between them. The CDR3 loop spans 14 amino acids. This clonotype was seen a handful of times. MiXCR, applied by TCRdb to the 5' RACE reads, yields one record per CDR3 protein. The table records a few hundred thousand distinct CDR3 sequences, 18% of them present only once. Sequences were obtained from blood, either unsorted or a sorted T cell fraction (not recorded which). This clonotype was obtained from a male donor with ankylosing spondylitis or in good health (not recorded which). The chain uses TRBV20-1 and TRBJ2-1; tentative D call: TRBD1 (6 bases). The CDR3 region has the DNA TGCAGTGCTAGAGACCACGACAGGTACAATGAGCAGTTCTTC. Amino acids: CSARDHDRYNEQFF.